This T cell receptor beta chain stems from a study of Ad26.COV2.S vaccination and SARS-CoV-2 variants. General study results and limits: Post-vaccination breadth of spike-specific CD8+ and CD4+ T cell responses was reportedly substantial.

V shed 8 bases and J 3 bases; nucleotides not matched to a gene: 6. This CDR3 is built from 13 residues. CDR1 SQVTM and CDR2 ANQGSEA come from the germline V gene. Treatment noted: roughly 19 received Ad26.COV2.S at low or high dose, single or two shots; 5 received placebo; per-sample allocation not given. All samples were drawn on day 63, counting from the first vaccine or placebo injection. Here immunoSEQ multiplex PCR was the method, and the copy in TCRdb shows in-frame clones only, minus some. Among hundreds of thousands of clones listed, 80% to 95% were seen once. About this clone: What it binds is not known.

This sequence joins TRBV29-1 and TRBJ2-7, with 11 bases matching TRBD1. Sample: peripheral blood, taken in a trial of Ad26.COV2.S vaccine versus placebo. This receptor was identified in a person aged 18-60 years who received the Ad26.COV2.S COVID-19 vaccine or a placebo. The CDR3 spells CSYSDRGLYEQYF. Here the CDR3 DNA reads TGCAGCTATTCGGACAGGGGGCTCTACGAGCAGTACTTC.